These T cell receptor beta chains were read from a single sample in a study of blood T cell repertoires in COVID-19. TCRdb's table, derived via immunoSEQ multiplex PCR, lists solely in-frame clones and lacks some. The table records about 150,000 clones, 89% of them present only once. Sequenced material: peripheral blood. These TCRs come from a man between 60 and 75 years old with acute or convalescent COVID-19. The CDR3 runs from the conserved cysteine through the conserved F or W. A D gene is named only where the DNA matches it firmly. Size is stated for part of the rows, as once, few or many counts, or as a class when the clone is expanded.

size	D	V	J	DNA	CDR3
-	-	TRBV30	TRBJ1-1	TGTGCCTGGAGACTCCAGGGGCGGTTCACTGAAGCTTTCTTT	CAWRLQGRFTEAFF
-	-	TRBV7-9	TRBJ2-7	TGTGCCAGCAGCTTAAGTCCATCTATCTCCTACGAGCAGTACTTC	CASSLSPSISYEQYF
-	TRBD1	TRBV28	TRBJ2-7	TGTGCCAGCAGTATGGACAGGGCAAGGAACGAGCAGTACTTC	CASSMDRARNEQYF
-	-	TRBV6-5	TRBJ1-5	TGTGCCAGCAGGCCGGCGGGGGCGGGTCAGCCCCAGCATTTT	CASRPAGAGQPQHF
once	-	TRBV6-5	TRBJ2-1	TGTGCCAGCAGGAAGGCCGGGACAATTTACAATGAGCAGTTCTTC	CASRKAGTIYNEQFF
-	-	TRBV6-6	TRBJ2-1	TGTGCCAGCAGTCCAATCCTAGGGGGAAGTTACTACAATGAGCAGTTCTTC	CASSPILGGSYYNEQFF
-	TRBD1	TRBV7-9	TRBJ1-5	TGTGCCAGCAGCACCGGGACAGTAGGGGCCCAGCATTTT	CASSTGTVGAQHF
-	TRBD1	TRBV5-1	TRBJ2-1	TGCGCCAGCAGCCGAACAGGGGGCAATGAGCAGTTCTTC	CASSRTGGNEQFF
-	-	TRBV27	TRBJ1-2	TGTGCCAGTGGAACACCTGCAACGGGGGGGAAAAACTATGGCTACACCTTC	CASGTPATGGKNYGYTF
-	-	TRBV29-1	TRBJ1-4	TGCAGCGTTGAAGATGCAGGGGTGGGTGAAAAACTGTTTTTT	CSVEDAGVGEKLFF
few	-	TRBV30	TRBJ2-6	TGTGCCTGGACTAGGGGGAGGGTAGGGCCTGGGGCCAACGTCCTGACTTTC	CAWTRGRVGPGANVLTF
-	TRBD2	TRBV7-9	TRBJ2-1	TGTGCCAGCAGCTTCGGCTTCGGGGGGAATGAGCAGTTCTTC	CASSFGFGGNEQFF
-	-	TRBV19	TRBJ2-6	TGTGCCAGTAGTATACAGGGGGGTTCTGGGGCCAACGTCCTGACTTTC	CASSIQGGSGANVLTF
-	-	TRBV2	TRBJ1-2	TGTGCCAGCAGTCTAGACAGCAACACCTATGGCTACACCTTC	CASSLDSNTYGYTF
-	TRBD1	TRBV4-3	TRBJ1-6	TGCGCCAGCAGCCGAAGACAGGGAATTTCACCCCTCCACTTT	CASSRRQGISPLHF
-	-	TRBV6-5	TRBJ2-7	TGTGCCAGCAGGCCAGTCTCCTACGAGCAGTACTTC	CASRPVSYEQYF
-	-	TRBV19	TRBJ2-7	TGTGCCAGTAGTATCTTCGCCCTTGGCCCGGGACAGCGGGCGACCCATGGCTACGAGCAGTACTTC	CASSIFALGPGQRATHGYEQYF
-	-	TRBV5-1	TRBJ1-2	TGCGCCAGCAGCTTGGGAGGCGGAAAGTATGGCTACACCTTC	CASSLGGGKYGYTF
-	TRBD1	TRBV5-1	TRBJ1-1	TGCGCCAGCAGCTTGGCCCGGGGCCAGGGGACAGGGTTGGTGAACACTGAAGCTTTCTTT	CASSLARGQGTGLVNTEAFF
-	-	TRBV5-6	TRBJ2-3	TGTGCCAGTAACAGGGGCACAGATACGCAGTATTTT	CASNRGTDTQYF
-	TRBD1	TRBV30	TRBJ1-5	TGTGCCTGGAATACAGGGGGGCTCAATCAGCCCCAGCATTTT	CAWNTGGLNQPQHF
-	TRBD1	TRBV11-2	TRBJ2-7	TGTGCCAGCAGGCGTCCGGGACAGGGACTCTACGAGCAGTACTTC	CASRRPGQGLYEQYF
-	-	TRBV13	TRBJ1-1	TGTGCCAGCAGCTTACAGGAGAACACTGAAGCTTTCTTT	CASSLQENTEAFF
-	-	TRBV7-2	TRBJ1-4	TGTGCCAGCAGCTTAGCGCAGGGGATAAGTGAAAAACTGTTTTTT	CASSLAQGISEKLFF
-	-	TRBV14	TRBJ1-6	TGTGCCAGCAGCCAAGGACCGACAGGCAATTCACCCCTCCACTTT	CASSQGPTGNSPLHF
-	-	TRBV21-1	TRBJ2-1	TGTGCCAGCAGCAACCGGACAGGGACTCCGACTGAGCAGTTCTTC	CASSNRTGTPTEQFF
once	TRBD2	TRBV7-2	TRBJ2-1	TGTGCCAGCAGCTTAGGTGCGGGGGGGCCCAATGAGCAGTTCTTC	CASSLGAGGPNEQFF
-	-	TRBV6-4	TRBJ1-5	TGTGCCAGCAGTGCGGAGTTCAATCAGCCCCAGCATTTT	CASSAEFNQPQHF
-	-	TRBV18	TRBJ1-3	TGTGCCAGCTCCGGTGCCAGGGAATCCATATATTTT	CASSGARESIYF
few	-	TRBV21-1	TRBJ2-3	TGTGCCAGCAGCAAAGCAACTAGCGGTAGCACAGATACGCAGTATTTT	CASSKATSGSTDTQYF
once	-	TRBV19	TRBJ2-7	TGTGCCAGTAGTATCCGGGACATAGGAAAGGACGAGCAGTACTTC	CASSIRDIGKDEQYF
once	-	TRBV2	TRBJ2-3	TGTGCCAGCAAGGAGGACCCCCCGTCCGATACGCAGTATTTT	CASKEDPPSDTQYF
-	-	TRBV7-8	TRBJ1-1	TGTGCCAGCAGCTTAACCGCGGGGGTGAACACTGAAGCTTTCTTT	CASSLTAGVNTEAFF
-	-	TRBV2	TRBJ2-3	TGTGCCAGCCAGGAGGGGGGGCGTATGGATACGCAGTATTTT	CASQEGGRMDTQYF
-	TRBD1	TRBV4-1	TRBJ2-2	TGCGCCAGCAGCCAAGCGTCGGGACAGGGCAACACCGGGGAGCTGTTTTTT	CASSQASGQGNTGELFF
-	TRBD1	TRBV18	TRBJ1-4	TGTGCCAGCTCACCGCCGGGACAGCGCCGTGAAAAACTGTTTTTT	CASSPPGQRREKLFF
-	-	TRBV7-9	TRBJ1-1	TGTGCCAGCAGCCCGACAGGCCCAAATGGGGTTTTCTTT	CASSPTGPNGVFF
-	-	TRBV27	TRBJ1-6	TGTGCCAGCAGTTTAGGCGGGGGAAATTCACCCCTCCACTTT	CASSLGGGNSPLHF
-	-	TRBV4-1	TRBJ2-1	TGCGCCAGCAGCCGGGGGGAAGCGAGTGATGAGCAGTTCTTC	CASSRGEASDEQFF
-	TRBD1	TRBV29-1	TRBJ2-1	TGCAGCGTGCACCTATTGGACAGGGACCATGAGCAGTTCTTC	CSVHLLDRDHEQFF
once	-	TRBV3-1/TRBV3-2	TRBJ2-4	TGTGCCAGCAGCCAAGTGGCCTACGGGAACATTCAGTACTTC	CASSQVAYGNIQYF
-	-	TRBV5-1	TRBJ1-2	TGCGCCAGCAGCCCGCTTCCAGGGGAAGGGGGCTACACCTTC	CASSPLPGEGGYTF
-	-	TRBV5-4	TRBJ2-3	TGTGCCAGCAGCCCAAGGACACTTAGCACAGATACGCAGTATTTT	CASSPRTLSTDTQYF
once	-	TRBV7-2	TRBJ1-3	TGTGCCAGCAGCTTAGGCGATCGCTCTGGAAACACCATATATTTT	CASSLGDRSGNTIYF
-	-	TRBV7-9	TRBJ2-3	TGTGCCAGCAGCTCATGGACAGGGAGGGTAGATACGCAGTATTTT	CASSSWTGRVDTQYF
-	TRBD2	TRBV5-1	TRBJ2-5	TGCGCCAGCAGCTTGGATGGGAGGGTAGAGACCCAGTACTTC	CASSLDGRVETQYF
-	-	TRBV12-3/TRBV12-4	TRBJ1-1	TGTGCCAGCAGCGCCGGGGACACTGAAGCTTTCTTT	CASSAGDTEAFF
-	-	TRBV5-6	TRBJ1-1	TGTGCCAGCAGCTTAACTGAGAACACTGAAGCTTTCTTT	CASSLTENTEAFF
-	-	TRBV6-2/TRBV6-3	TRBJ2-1	TGTGCCAGCAGTTACGGTGCGCTATTTTTTGATGAGCAGTTCTTC	CASSYGALFFDEQFF
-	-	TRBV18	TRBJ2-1	TGTGCCAGCTCACCACAGGGGAAAGGGGTCAATGAGCAGTTCTTC	CASSPQGKGVNEQFF
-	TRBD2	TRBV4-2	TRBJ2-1	TGTGCCAGCAGCCAATTACTCGCGGGGGGGGGTTTAATCTTTGAAAGGCAGTTCTTC	CASSQLLAGGGLIFERQFF
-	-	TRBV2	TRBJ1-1	TGTGCCAGCAGTGAAGGATTGAGGACTGAAGCTTTCTTT	CASSEGLRTEAFF
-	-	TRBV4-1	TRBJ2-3	TGCGCCAGCAGCCAAGTAGAAGATACGCAGTATTTT	CASSQVEDTQYF
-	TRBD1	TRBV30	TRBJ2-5	TGTGCCTGGAGTTCCCGGACAGGGCTTCGGGAGACCCAGTACTTC	CAWSSRTGLRETQYF